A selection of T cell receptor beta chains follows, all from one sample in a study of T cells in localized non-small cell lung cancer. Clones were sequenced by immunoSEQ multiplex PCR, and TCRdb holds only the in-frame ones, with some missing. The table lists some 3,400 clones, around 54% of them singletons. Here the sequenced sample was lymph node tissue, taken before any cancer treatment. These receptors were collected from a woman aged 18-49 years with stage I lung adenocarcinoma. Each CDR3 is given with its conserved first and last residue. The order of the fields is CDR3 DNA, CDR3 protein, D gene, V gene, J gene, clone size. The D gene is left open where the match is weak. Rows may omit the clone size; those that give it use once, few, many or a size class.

TGTGCCAGCAGCCAAGAAGGGCGGGGCTGGGAGACCCAGTACTTC	CASSQEGRGWETQYF	-	TRBV14	TRBJ2-5	-
TGTGCCAGTAGTCGGGGATCAGGAGCCAACGTCCTGACTTTC	CASSRGSGANVLTF	-	TRBV19	TRBJ2-6	-
TGTGTTAGTGGTTTCAACACGGTGGCAACTAATGAAAAACTGTTTTTT	CVSGFNTVATNEKLFF	-	TRBV12-5	TRBJ1-4	-
TGTGCCTGGAGTAGTGAGGCGGGTCGGTATGGCTACACCTTC	CAWSSEAGRYGYTF	-	TRBV30	TRBJ1-2	-
TGTGCCAGCAGACCGACAAGGCTCTCAGGCTACACCTTC	CASRPTRLSGYTF	-	TRBV28	TRBJ1-2	-
TGTGCCAGCAGATTTTCGCCTAGTTCTCACGGGAATGAGCAGTTCTTC	CASRFSPSSHGNEQFF	-	TRBV11-3	TRBJ2-1	few
TGTGCCAGCAGTCTTGGCGGGACGGCAACCTACGAGCAGTACTTC	CASSLGGTATYEQYF	-	TRBV28	TRBJ2-7	few
TGTGCCAGCAGCTTGGGTATCTCTGGAAACACCATATATTTT	CASSLGISGNTIYF	-	TRBV11-3	TRBJ1-3	few
TGTGCCAGCAGTTACTTCTTAGCAGAAGAGACCCAGTACTTC	CASSYFLAEETQYF	-	TRBV6-8	TRBJ2-5	few
TGTGCCTGGAAGCCGGGAACACAAAACTACGAGCAGTACTTC	CAWKPGTQNYEQYF	-	TRBV30	TRBJ2-7	-
TGTGCCAGTAGTGGGGGGACAGTGGGGGAGACCCAGTACTTC	CASSGGTVGETQYF	-	TRBV19	TRBJ2-5	few
TGTGCCAGCAGCTTCGGGCTAGCGGGAGGGGGCAATGAGCAGTTCTTC	CASSFGLAGGGNEQFF	TRBD2	TRBV11-3	TRBJ2-1	-
TGTGCCATCACCCCTCAGGCAGGGCAGCCCCAGCATTTT	CAITPQAGQPQHF	-	TRBV6-8	TRBJ1-5	few
TGTGCCAGCAGTGACTCTTCTCGGAATGAAGCTTTCTTT	CASSDSSRNEAFF	-	TRBV6-8	TRBJ1-1	few
TGTGCCAGCAGCTTACTACTAGCGGGAGGCTACGAGCAGTACTTC	CASSLLLAGGYEQYF	TRBD2	TRBV11-3	TRBJ2-7	-
TGTGCCAGTAGTGAAGACAGCTACAATGAGCAGTTCTTC	CASSEDSYNEQFF	-	TRBV19	TRBJ2-1	-
TGTGCCAGCAGCTTAGGTGGAGGGGGCGATCGTGGTGGCTACACCTTC	CASSLGGGGDRGGYTF	TRBD1	TRBV11-3	TRBJ1-2	-
TGTGCCAGCAGCGCAGTCACTAGCGGAAACATTCAGTACTTC	CASSAVTSGNIQYF	TRBD2	TRBV9	TRBJ2-4	-
TGTGCCTGGGCCCCTATGGCGGGGGGCGTTCGGGAGCAGTTCTTC	CAWAPMAGGVREQFF	TRBD2	TRBV30	TRBJ2-1	once
TGTGCCAGCACCCTGGACAGGGAACAAGAGACCCAGTACTTC	CASTLDREQETQYF	TRBD1	TRBV11-3	TRBJ2-5	-
TGTGCCAGCCGGGGAGCGTCACTCACCGGGGAGCTGTTTTTT	CASRGASLTGELFF	-	TRBV7-5	TRBJ2-2	-
TGTGCCAGTAGTACCTCAGGCGCTGGAGTCGATGAGCAGTTCTTC	CASSTSGAGVDEQFF	-	TRBV19	TRBJ2-1	-
TGCGCCAGCAGCCAAAGGGGAGGGAGCAACAATGAGCAGTTCTTC	CASSQRGGSNNEQFF	TRBD2	TRBV4-1	TRBJ2-1	medium-sized
TGTGCCAGCAGCGTGGCCCGACGGGGGACAACTAATGAAAAACTGTTTTTT	CASSVARRGTTNEKLFF	-	TRBV7-5	TRBJ1-4	few
TGCAGCGTTGAAGAAATCACCGGGGAGCTGTTTTTT	CSVEEITGELFF	-	TRBV29-1	TRBJ2-2	-
TGTGCCAGTAGTATCTCAGGGTTAAATTACAATGAGCAGTTCTTC	CASSISGLNYNEQFF	-	TRBV19	TRBJ2-1	-
TGTGCCACCAGCAGCCTAATCGATCGTATCAATCAGCCCCAGCATTTT	CATSSLIDRINQPQHF	-	TRBV15	TRBJ1-5	-
TGTGCCAGCAGCTTACCCGGGAGCCTCACCAATGAGCAGTTCTTC	CASSLPGSLTNEQFF	-	TRBV11-3	TRBJ2-1	-
TGTGCCTGGAGTCCCCCCGAGGTGACAGTATATGGCTACACCTTC	CAWSPPEVTVYGYTF	-	TRBV30	TRBJ1-2	-
TGCGCCAGCAGCCTCATGGGTTCCGACTATGGCTACACCTTC	CASSLMGSDYGYTF	-	TRBV4-1	TRBJ1-2	-
TGTGCCAGTAGTATAGGAGGGGACAGGACCGGGGAGCTGTTTTTT	CASSIGGDRTGELFF	TRBD1	TRBV19	TRBJ2-2	-
TGTGCCAGCAGTTTAAACACCGGGGAGCTGTTTTTT	CASSLNTGELFF	-	TRBV28	TRBJ2-2	-
TGCGCCAGCAGCCCGGACAGAGTTTACTACGAGCAGTACTTC	CASSPDRVYYEQYF	-	TRBV1	TRBJ2-7	-
TGTGCCAGCAGTTTACGGGCGGGTTACTCCTACGAGCAGTACTTC	CASSLRAGYSYEQYF	-	TRBV6-8	TRBJ2-7	few
TGCGCCAGCAGTGAGTCGACAGGCTCGAACACTGAAGCTTTCTTT	CASSESTGSNTEAFF	-	TRBV10-1	TRBJ1-1	-
TGCAGCGTACAGGGGAGATCCTACGAGCAGTACTTC	CSVQGRSYEQYF	TRBD1	TRBV29-1	TRBJ2-7	once
TGTGCCAGCAGTGATAAAGGGAGAGGAAACACCATATATTTT	CASSDKGRGNTIYF	-	TRBV25-1	TRBJ1-3	-
TGTGCCAGCAGTTACAGGGCGTACGAGCAGTACTTC	CASSYRAYEQYF	-	TRBV6-8	TRBJ2-7	few
TGTGCCAGTAGTAGCCTCCTCGGGGTGAACACTGAAGCTTTCTTT	CASSSLLGVNTEAFF	-	TRBV19	TRBJ1-1	-
TGCGCCAGCAGCCCCTCCCCCTCGACAGATTCGATCGACGAGCAGTACTTC	CASSPSPSTDSIDEQYF	-	TRBV5-1	TRBJ2-7	-
TGTGCCAGCAGCGTAGGGGGGAGGTTAGAAGCCTACGAGCAGTACTTC	CASSVGGRLEAYEQYF	-	TRBV9	TRBJ2-7	-
TGTGCCAGCAGTTGGACTAGCGGGAGGGCCGCTAGCACAGATACGCAGTATTTT	CASSWTSGRAASTDTQYF	TRBD2	TRBV6-8	TRBJ2-3	-
TGTGCCAGCAGGGGACAGGGGGCGGGCACAGATACGCAGTATTTT	CASRGQGAGTDTQYF	TRBD1	TRBV2	TRBJ2-3	few
TGCGCCAGCAGCCAAGAGTACCTTTACGAGCAGTACTTC	CASSQEYLYEQYF	-	TRBV1	TRBJ2-7	-
TGTGCCAGCAGACGAGACAGGGTCTCTGGAAACACCATATATTTT	CASRRDRVSGNTIYF	TRBD1	TRBV28	TRBJ1-3	-
TGCGCCAGCAGCCTCAGTCCTCAGGGGGGGAAAGAGACCCAGTACTTC	CASSLSPQGGKETQYF	-	TRBV1	TRBJ2-5	-
TGTGCCAGCAGCGTAGGGCCGAACACTGAAGCTTTCTTT	CASSVGPNTEAFF	-	TRBV9	TRBJ1-1	-
TGTGCCAGCTCACCGATACAGGGTGAAGCTGAAGCTTTCTTT	CASSPIQGEAEAFF	-	TRBV18	TRBJ1-1	-
TGTGCCAGTCACAGGGGGCCGGGGGAAAAACTGTTTTTT	CASHRGPGEKLFF	TRBD1	TRBV6-8	TRBJ1-4	few
TGTGCCAGCAGTTACGGACAGGGGAACACTGAAGCTTTCTTT	CASSYGQGNTEAFF	TRBD1	TRBV6-8	TRBJ1-1	-
TGTGCCAGCAGCGCAGGGGAGGCCGAGCAGTACTTC	CASSAGEAEQYF	-	TRBV9	TRBJ2-7	-
TGTGCCAGTAGTATCCCCGCGACAGGGGGTGTCTACAATGAGCAGTTCTTC	CASSIPATGGVYNEQFF	TRBD1	TRBV19	TRBJ2-1	-
TGTGCCAGCAGGGCAAGACCGGAGCCTGAATTTTACGAGCAGTACTTC	CASRARPEPEFYEQYF	-	TRBV6-8	TRBJ2-7	-